The present TCR beta chain was sequenced within a study of blood T cell repertoires in COVID-19. At the level of the study: In each case, the material was cDNA or gDNA derived from T cells, B-cell-depleted T cells, or PBMCs.

About this clone itself: The same CDR3 can be traced to other DNA sequences in this sample.

Produced via immunoSEQ multiplex PCR; TCRdb's table is partial and in-frame only. Found here are 240,000 or so clones, around nine tenths of them singletons; the top ten hold about 9.3%. The germline V gene encodes CDR1 SGHTA and CDR2 FQGNSA. The CDR3 runs to 14 residues. V lost 3 bases and J lost 5; bases outside the gene matches: 3. The specimen was PBMCs or T cells enriched from blood (not recorded which). The clonotype originates from a man aged 40-49 years who had recovered from COVID-19. The chain is built from TRBV7-2 and TRBJ2-7, with 11 nucleotides matching TRBD2. The CDR3: CASSFTSGSDEQYF. The CDR3 coding sequence is TGTGCCAGCAGCTTTACTAGCGGGAGCGACGAGCAGTACTTC. Full variable domain (outside the CDR3, taken from reference TRBV7-2 and TRBJ2-7): GAGVSQSPSNKVTEKGKDVELRCDPISGHTALYWYRQSLGQGLEFLIYFQGNSAPDKSGLPSDRFSAERTGGSVSTLTIQRTQQEDSAVYLCASSFTSGSDEQYFGPGTRLTVT.